This TCR beta chain is from a study of CDR3 diversity in severe acne. TCRdb fed the PCR reads into MiXCR, producing one record per CDR3 protein. The profile shows about 97,000 distinct CDR3 sequences, roughly half of them singletons. This clonotype was picked up a small number of times. This CDR3 has 11 residues. From germline, CDR1 is MGHDK and CDR2 SYGVNS. The chain combines TRBV25-1 with TRBJ2-5; D may match TRBD1 or TRBD2 (5 bases each). The DNA end is more similar to TRBJ2-1, so the J call may be wrong. The sample was blood. The receptor was derived from a male donor with acne. CDR3 coding DNA: TGTGCCAGCAGTGAAGGGACCCAGCAGTTCTTC. It codes for CASSEGTQQFF.